This record looks at one T cell receptor (beta chain) sequence and its context. This clonotype was counted a few times. This receptor's antigen is unknown. Base qualities are not recorded, but no much larger clone differs from it by a single base. Trimming costs V 4 bases and J 5 bases, and their ends lie 4 bases apart. Its CDR3 holds 11 amino acids, cysteine through phenylalanine. The CDR3 DNA has 33 bases and is translated from base 1. CDR1 KGHDR and CDR2 SFDVKD were looked up in the germline V gene. Sequencing relied on an Illumina HiSeq 2500. Quantitative 5'-RACE with molecular barcodes was used to prepare TCR beta libraries. On the study's bioinformatics: Disease-linked TCR variants were identified with a new computational method built on a probabilistic model of VDJ rearrangement. TCRdb itself trimmed the public reads at Q25 with fastp, ran MiXCR and retained productive beta chains. Each CDR3 protein gets just one entry, which takes the most common genes and DNA from the rows behind it. These V and J calls are TCRdb output, not the study's own analysis. Recorded for this sample are 30,000 to 45,000 distinct CDR3 sequences; around an eighth of them occurred a single time. The ten largest clones add up to roughly 32% of the sample.

Synovial fluid samples and blood samples obtained from the same ankylosing spondylitis patients were matched. The data belong to a study of CD8 T cells in ankylosing spondylitis (dated by TCRdb to the late 2010s). Study-wide context: The study set out to find disease-linked TCR variants by profiling T cell receptor beta repertoires in ankylosing spondylitis patients and healthy donors. The whole study cohort included about a hundred healthy donors and roughly 24 ankylosing spondylitis patients. Peripheral blood was sampled, and synovial fluid was additionally collected from ankylosing spondylitis patients.

On the study overall, not on this receptor specifically: The disease-linked clones showed a CD8+ phenotype and occurred at relatively low frequencies in peripheral blood. Significant enrichment of the disease-linked clones was reported in matched synovial fluid samples from ankylosing spondylitis patients. Some of the motif variants had been reported before in the synovial fluid and blood of reactive arthritis patients, a finding that suggests common disease-initiation mechanisms. A TCR beta motif of 8 or 9 highly homologous amino acid variants appeared characteristic of blood from ankylosing spondylitis patients.

This sequence originates from a male donor with ankylosing spondylitis. The rearrangement combines TRBV24-1 with TRBJ1-2; a confident D gene designation cannot be given. The sequencing sample was made of synovial fluid, either unsorted or a sorted T cell fraction (not recorded which). The CDR3 is CATSDLYGYTF. The DNA is TGTGCCACCAGTGACCTTTATGGCTACACCTTC.